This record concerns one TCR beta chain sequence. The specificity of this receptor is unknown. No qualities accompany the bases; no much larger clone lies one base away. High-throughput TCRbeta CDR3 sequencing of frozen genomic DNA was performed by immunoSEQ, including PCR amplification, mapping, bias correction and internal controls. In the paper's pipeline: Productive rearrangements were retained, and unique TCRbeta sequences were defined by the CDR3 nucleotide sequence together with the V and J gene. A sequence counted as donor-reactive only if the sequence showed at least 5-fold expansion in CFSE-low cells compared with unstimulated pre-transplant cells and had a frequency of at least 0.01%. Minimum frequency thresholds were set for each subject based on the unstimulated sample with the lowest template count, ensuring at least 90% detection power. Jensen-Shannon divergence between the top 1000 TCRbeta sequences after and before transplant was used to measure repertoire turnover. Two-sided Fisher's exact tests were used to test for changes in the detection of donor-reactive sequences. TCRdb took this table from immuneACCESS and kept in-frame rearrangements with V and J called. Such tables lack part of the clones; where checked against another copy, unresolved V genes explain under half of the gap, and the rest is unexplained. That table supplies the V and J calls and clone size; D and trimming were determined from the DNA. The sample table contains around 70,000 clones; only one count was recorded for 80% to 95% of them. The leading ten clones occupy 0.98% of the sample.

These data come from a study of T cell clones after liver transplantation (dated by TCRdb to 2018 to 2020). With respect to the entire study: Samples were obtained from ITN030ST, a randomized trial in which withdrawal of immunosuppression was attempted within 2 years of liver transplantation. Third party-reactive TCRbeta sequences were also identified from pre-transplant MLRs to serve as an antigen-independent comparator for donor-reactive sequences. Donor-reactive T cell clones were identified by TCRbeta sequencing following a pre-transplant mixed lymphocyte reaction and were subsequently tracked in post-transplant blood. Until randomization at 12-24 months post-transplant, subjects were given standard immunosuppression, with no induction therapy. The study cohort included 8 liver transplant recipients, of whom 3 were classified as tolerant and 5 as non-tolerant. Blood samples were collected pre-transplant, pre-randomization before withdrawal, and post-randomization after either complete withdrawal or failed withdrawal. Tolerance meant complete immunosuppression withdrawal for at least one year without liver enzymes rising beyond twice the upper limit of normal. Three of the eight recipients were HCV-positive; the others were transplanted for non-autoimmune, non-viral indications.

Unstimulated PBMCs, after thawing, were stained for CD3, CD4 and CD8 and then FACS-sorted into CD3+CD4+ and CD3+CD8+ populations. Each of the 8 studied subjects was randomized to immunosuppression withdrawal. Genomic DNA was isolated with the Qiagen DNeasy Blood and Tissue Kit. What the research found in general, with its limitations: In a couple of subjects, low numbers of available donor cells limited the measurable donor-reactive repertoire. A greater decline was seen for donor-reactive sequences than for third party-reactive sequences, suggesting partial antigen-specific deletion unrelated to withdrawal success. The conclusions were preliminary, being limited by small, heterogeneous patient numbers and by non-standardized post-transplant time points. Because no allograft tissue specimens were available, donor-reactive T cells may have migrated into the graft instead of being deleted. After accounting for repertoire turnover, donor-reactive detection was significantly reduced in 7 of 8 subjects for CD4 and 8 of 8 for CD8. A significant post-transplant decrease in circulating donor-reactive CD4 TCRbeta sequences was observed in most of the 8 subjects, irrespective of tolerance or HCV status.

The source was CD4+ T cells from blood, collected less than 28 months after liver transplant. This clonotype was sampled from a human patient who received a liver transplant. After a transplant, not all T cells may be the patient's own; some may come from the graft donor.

The sequenced DNA is TGTGCCAGCAGCTTAATCGGACAGGGGGCGTCGGATGAGCAGTTCTTC. This gives the protein CASSLIGQGASDEQFF. In this chain, TRBV7-9 is recombined with TRBJ2-1; 11 nucleotides in the junction match TRBD1. The CDR3 numbers 16 residues from cysteine through phenylalanine. The kept DNA is CDR3 alone, 48 bases in frame from the first base. The germline V gene (reference sequence) sets CDR1 to SEHNR and CDR2 to FQNEAQ. V is cut back by 2 bases and J by 8 bases, with 8 bases in the junction unmatched.